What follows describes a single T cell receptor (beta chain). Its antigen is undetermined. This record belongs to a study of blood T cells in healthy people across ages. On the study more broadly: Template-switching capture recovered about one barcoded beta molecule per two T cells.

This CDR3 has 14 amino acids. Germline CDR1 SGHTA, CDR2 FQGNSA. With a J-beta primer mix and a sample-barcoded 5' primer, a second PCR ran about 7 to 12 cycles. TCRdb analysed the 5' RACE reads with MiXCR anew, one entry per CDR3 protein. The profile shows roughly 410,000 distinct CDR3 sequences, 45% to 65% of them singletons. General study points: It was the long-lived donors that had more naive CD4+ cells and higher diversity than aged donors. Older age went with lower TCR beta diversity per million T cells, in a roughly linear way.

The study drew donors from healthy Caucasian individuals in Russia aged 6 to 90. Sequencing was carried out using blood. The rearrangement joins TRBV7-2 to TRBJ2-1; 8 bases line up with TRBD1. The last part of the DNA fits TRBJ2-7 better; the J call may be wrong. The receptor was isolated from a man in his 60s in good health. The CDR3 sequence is CASSLHRGKDEQYF. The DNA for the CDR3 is TGTGCCAGCAGCCTCCACAGGGGGAAGGATGAGCAGTACTTC.